Listed below are T cell receptor beta chains from one sample, sequenced in a study of blood T cell repertoires in COVID-19. Using immunoSEQ multiplex PCR, the repertoire was profiled, and TCRdb retains in-frame clones only, with some absent. The sample includes a few hundred thousand clones, around 90% seen only once; the top ten take under 6%. The sample comprised PBMCs or T cells enriched from blood (not recorded which). These receptors were taken from a woman younger than 45 who had recovered from COVID-19. Both conserved end residues are part of each CDR3. A D gene is named only where the DNA matches it firmly. The size entry is marked missing in some rows and otherwise reads once, few, many or a size class.

j_call: TRBJ1-1
cdr3_length: 14
d_call: NA
clone_size: NA
v_call: TRBV30
cdr3_nt: TGTGCCTGGAGAGCCCGGGACATAATATCCCGAGCTTTCTTT
cdr3_aa: CAWRARDIISRAFF

j_call: TRBJ2-1
cdr3_length: 17
d_call: TRBD2
clone_size: NA
v_call: TRBV4-2
cdr3_nt: TGTGCCAGCAGCTCGGGGGGAGCGGGGGGCTCCTACAATGAGCAGTTCTTC
cdr3_aa: CASSSGGAGGSYNEQFF

j_call: TRBJ2-3
cdr3_length: 19
d_call: TRBD2
clone_size: NA
v_call: TRBV27
cdr3_nt: TGTGCCAGCAGTATACCGACTAGCGGGGGGGCCGAACTCACAGATACGCAGTATTTT
cdr3_aa: CASSIPTSGGAELTDTQYF

j_call: TRBJ2-2
cdr3_length: 15
d_call: NA
clone_size: NA
v_call: TRBV5-6
cdr3_nt: TGTGCCAGCAGCGCCGGGACACAGAACACCGGGGAGCTGTTTTTT
cdr3_aa: CASSAGTQNTGELFF

j_call: TRBJ2-7
cdr3_length: 14
d_call: TRBD2
clone_size: NA
v_call: TRBV6-2/TRBV6-3
cdr3_nt: TGTGCCAGCAGCTGGACTAGCGGGACCTACGAGCAGTACTTC
cdr3_aa: CASSWTSGTYEQYF

j_call: TRBJ2-2
cdr3_length: 12
d_call: TRBD2
clone_size: NA
v_call: TRBV30
cdr3_nt: TGTGCCTGGACGGGGGGGGCCGGGGAGCTGTTTTTT
cdr3_aa: CAWTGGAGELFF

j_call: TRBJ2-2
cdr3_length: 13
d_call: TRBD1
clone_size: NA
v_call: TRBV6-5
cdr3_nt: TGTGCCAGCAGGACGACAGGGACCGGGGAGCTGTTTTTT
cdr3_aa: CASRTTGTGELFF

j_call: TRBJ1-1
cdr3_length: 13
d_call: NA
clone_size: NA
v_call: TRBV12-3/TRBV12-4
cdr3_nt: TGTGCCAGCAGTTGGGGCAGGGCCTCTGAAGCTTTCTTT
cdr3_aa: CASSWGRASEAFF

j_call: TRBJ1-5
cdr3_length: 16
d_call: TRBD1
clone_size: NA
v_call: TRBV7-8
cdr3_nt: TGTGCCAGCAGCCAGTACCGGGACAGGGTTCATCAGCCCCAGCATTTT
cdr3_aa: CASSQYRDRVHQPQHF

j_call: TRBJ2-2
cdr3_length: 16
d_call: TRBD1
clone_size: NA
v_call: TRBV7-3
cdr3_nt: TGTGCCAGCAGCCCTCGACAGGGGGCGCACACCGGGGAGCTGTTTTTT
cdr3_aa: CASSPRQGAHTGELFF

j_call: TRBJ2-7
cdr3_length: 14
d_call: TRBD2
clone_size: few
v_call: TRBV5-6
cdr3_nt: TGTGCCAGCAGCCTATCGGGGGGGCTCTACGAGCAGTACTTC
cdr3_aa: CASSLSGGLYEQYF

j_call: TRBJ2-3
cdr3_length: 15
d_call: TRBD1
clone_size: once
v_call: TRBV5-1
cdr3_nt: TGCGCCAGCAGCTTAGACGGGACAGGCACAGATACGCAGTATTTT
cdr3_aa: CASSLDGTGTDTQYF

j_call: TRBJ1-3
cdr3_length: 18
d_call: NA
clone_size: once
v_call: TRBV2
cdr3_nt: TGTGCCAGCAGTGAAGCGCTTCGCAGGAAGAGCTCTGGAAACACCATATATTTT
cdr3_aa: CASSEALRRKSSGNTIYF

j_call: TRBJ1-2
cdr3_length: 15
d_call: NA
clone_size: NA
v_call: TRBV27
cdr3_nt: TGTGCCAGCAGTCACGGACAGCCGCTAGACTATGGCTACACCTTC
cdr3_aa: CASSHGQPLDYGYTF

j_call: TRBJ2-3
cdr3_length: 15
d_call: NA
clone_size: NA
v_call: TRBV11-3
cdr3_nt: TGTGCCAGCACCCCGTGGGGAGGTATAGGGGATACGCAGTATTTT
cdr3_aa: CASTPWGGIGDTQYF

j_call: TRBJ1-3
cdr3_length: 15
d_call: TRBD1
clone_size: NA
v_call: TRBV5-1
cdr3_nt: TGCGCCAGCAGGGAAGACAGGGGAACTGGAAACACCATATATTTT
cdr3_aa: CASREDRGTGNTIYF

j_call: TRBJ1-1
cdr3_length: 13
d_call: NA
clone_size: few
v_call: TRBV10-3
cdr3_nt: TGTGCCATATGGGGGACTGGGAACACTGAAGCTTTCTTT
cdr3_aa: CAIWGTGNTEAFF

j_call: TRBJ2-1
cdr3_length: 15
d_call: TRBD1
clone_size: once
v_call: TRBV4-1
cdr3_nt: TGCGCCAGCAGCCCAACCGGGACAGCTTACAATGAGCAGTTCTTC
cdr3_aa: CASSPTGTAYNEQFF

j_call: TRBJ2-3
cdr3_length: 18
d_call: TRBD2
clone_size: NA
v_call: TRBV4-3
cdr3_nt: TGCGCCAGCAGCCAAGAAGGGCTAGCGGGGGACCTCACAGATACGCAGTATTTT
cdr3_aa: CASSQEGLAGDLTDTQYF

j_call: TRBJ2-7
cdr3_length: 15
d_call: NA
clone_size: NA
v_call: TRBV6-6
cdr3_nt: TGTGCCAGCACCAAGTTCCGTACAGGACAAGCCGAGCAGTACTTC
cdr3_aa: CASTKFRTGQAEQYF

j_call: TRBJ2-5
cdr3_length: 13
d_call: TRBD1
clone_size: NA
v_call: TRBV11-2
cdr3_nt: TGTGCCAGCAGCCCAGGACAGGGAGGGACCCAGTACTTC
cdr3_aa: CASSPGQGGTQYF

j_call: TRBJ1-2
cdr3_length: 14
d_call: NA
clone_size: NA
v_call: TRBV7-9
cdr3_nt: TGTGCCAGCAGTGCCGGAGCGGGGGACTATGGCTACACCTTC
cdr3_aa: CASSAGAGDYGYTF

j_call: TRBJ2-2
cdr3_length: 13
d_call: NA
clone_size: once
v_call: TRBV15
cdr3_nt: TGTGCCACCAGCAGAGGAGGGTACGGGGAGCTGTTTTTT
cdr3_aa: CATSRGGYGELFF

j_call: TRBJ2-2
cdr3_length: 19
d_call: TRBD2
clone_size: NA
v_call: TRBV18
cdr3_nt: TGTGCCAGCTCACCTCGACTAGCGGGGGGTACGGCGAACACCGGGGAGCTGTTTTTT
cdr3_aa: CASSPRLAGGTANTGELFF

j_call: TRBJ1-3
cdr3_length: 14
d_call: NA
clone_size: NA
v_call: TRBV3-1/TRBV3-2
cdr3_nt: TGTGCCAGCAGCCAAAGAACAAGTGGAAACACCATATATTTT
cdr3_aa: CASSQRTSGNTIYF

j_call: TRBJ2-1
cdr3_length: 15
d_call: NA
clone_size: NA
v_call: TRBV7-3
cdr3_nt: TGTGCCAGCAGCTTAGAGGGGGGGCCAAGCAATGAGCAGTTCTTC
cdr3_aa: CASSLEGGPSNEQFF

j_call: TRBJ2-3
cdr3_length: 15
d_call: TRBD2
clone_size: NA
v_call: TRBV5-1
cdr3_nt: TGCGCCAGCGGCGCTAGCGGGGGCCGCACAGATACGCAGTATTTT
cdr3_aa: CASGASGGRTDTQYF

j_call: TRBJ2-5
cdr3_length: 15
d_call: NA
clone_size: NA
v_call: TRBV2
cdr3_nt: TGTGCCAGCAGTGCTCCTCTTATCGGGGGAGAGACCCAGTACTTC
cdr3_aa: CASSAPLIGGETQYF

j_call: TRBJ2-7
cdr3_length: 14
d_call: TRBD1
clone_size: NA
v_call: TRBV18
cdr3_nt: TGTGCCAGCTCAATCGACAGGGGGCACGGCGAGCAGTACTTC
cdr3_aa: CASSIDRGHGEQYF

j_call: TRBJ2-6
cdr3_length: 15
d_call: NA
clone_size: NA
v_call: TRBV7-2
cdr3_nt: TGTGCCAGCAGCTTAATGGGCATCCCTTCCTCCGTCCTGACTTTC
cdr3_aa: CASSLMGIPSSVLTF

j_call: TRBJ2-1
cdr3_length: 13
d_call: TRBD2
clone_size: NA
v_call: TRBV10-3
cdr3_nt: TGTGCCGCCACTAGCGGGACCGACAATGAGCAGTTCTTC
cdr3_aa: CAATSGTDNEQFF

j_call: TRBJ1-5
cdr3_length: 17
d_call: TRBD1
clone_size: NA
v_call: TRBV3-1/TRBV3-2
cdr3_nt: TGTGCCAGCAGCCAAGCCGGACAGGGGTCCCTCAATCAGCCCCAGCATTTT
cdr3_aa: CASSQAGQGSLNQPQHF

j_call: TRBJ2-1
cdr3_length: 13
d_call: NA
clone_size: NA
v_call: TRBV10-2
cdr3_nt: TGCGCCAGCACCAGAGGGTTGGACAATGAGCAGTTCTTC
cdr3_aa: CASTRGLDNEQFF

j_call: TRBJ1-1
cdr3_length: 14
d_call: NA
clone_size: NA
v_call: TRBV7-9
cdr3_nt: TGTGCCAGCAGCTTAGGGGGCGGAAACACTGAAGCTTTCTTT
cdr3_aa: CASSLGGGNTEAFF

j_call: TRBJ2-7
cdr3_length: 17
d_call: TRBD2
clone_size: once
v_call: TRBV9
cdr3_nt: TGTGCCAGCAGCCTAACGGGGGCGGGGGGGCACAGCGACGAGCAGTACTTC
cdr3_aa: CASSLTGAGGHSDEQYF